The subject of this entry is one T cell receptor (beta chain). This specimen comes from a study of blood T cell repertoires in COVID-19. Original analysis: The authors estimated nucleated cell counts from reference gene primer amplification. This table comes from immunoSEQ multiplex PCR, and its TCRdb copy is limited to in-frame clones, with some not included. V and J calls plus clone size are reproduced from that table; the DNA served to infer D and trimming. The data show approximately 300,000 clones, with approximately 90% seen just once and around 6% held by the top ten. The CDR3 is made up of 17 amino acids. Germline-derived CDR1 and CDR2 are LGHNA and YNFKEQ. The J segment lost 2 bases and the V segment lost 3 bases, leaving 3 bases of the junction unmatched. Everyone who took part was roughly 18 to 90 years old, and they came from about 25 US areas.

This TCR derives from a woman between 25 and 40 years old who had recovered from COVID-19. The J gene is TRBJ2-1, the V gene TRBV4-2; TRBD2 aligns across 14 bases. The sample was PBMCs or T cells enriched from blood (not recorded which). The CDR3 is CASSQGTSGGTYNEQFF. CDR3 DNA sequence: TGTGCCAGCAGCCAGGGGACTAGCGGGGGCACCTACAATGAGCAGTTCTTC.